Listed here are 22 T cell receptor beta chains from one sample, sequenced in a study of OX40 agonist ivuxolimab in advanced cancers. Libraries were prepared by immunoSEQ multiplex PCR; TCRdb keeps only in-frame clonotypes and omits some of them. This sample has 70,000 to 100,000 clones; 86% occur once, and the top ten carry less than 2%. The sample here was CD4+ or CD8+ T cells sorted from blood, taken in a trial of the OX40 agonist ivuxolimab. The receptors here all came from an adult with an advanced solid tumor such as melanoma, head and neck, liver or kidney cancer.

The chain uses TRBV11-3 and TRBJ2-3; a weak D match, TRBD1 (6 bases). Trimming stripped 5 bases from V and 4 bases from J, with 19 bases between. Germline lookup yields CDR1 SGHNT and CDR2 YENEEA. This CDR3 is built from 16 residues. The CDR3 loop is CASSAGDNSGADTQYF. In DNA, the CDR3 is TGTGCCAGCAGCGCAGGGGACAATTCTGGGGCAGATACGCAGTATTTT.

This clone was picked up one time. The gene calls are TRBV6-4 and TRBJ2-3; 12 positions agree with TRBD2. The junction had 4 bases not matched to a gene; V was cut back by 0 bases and J by 0 bases. Germline V gives CDR1 MRHNA, CDR2 SNTAGT. The CDR3 has 18 amino acids. Here the CDR3 DNA reads TGTGCCAGCAGTGACTCGGCTAGCGGGGGGGGGAGCACAGATACGCAGTATTTT. This encodes CASSDSASGGGSTDTQYF.

This rearrangement joins TRBV2 to TRBJ2-1; D may be TRBD2 (6 bases). The germline V gene has CDR1 SNHLY and CDR2 FYNNEI. This CDR3 is 15 amino acids long. Trimming removed 6 bases at V and 0 bases at J, with 12 bases between. CDR3 residues: CASSGGMVSYNEQFF. CDR3 sequence (DNA): TGTGCCAGCAGCGGCGGGATGGTCTCCTACAATGAGCAGTTCTTC.

The V and J genes are TRBV5-1 and TRBJ2-3, with TRBD2 matching over 9 bases. This CDR3 has 16 amino acids. The V gene's germline CDR1 is SGHRS and CDR2 YFSETQ. V lost 0 bases and J lost 1; bases outside the gene matches: 3. CDR3 coding DNA: TGCGCCAGCAGCTTGGTTAGCGGGAGCCGCACAGATACGCAGTATTTT. As protein: CASSLVSGSRTDTQYF.

The chain uses TRBV29-1 and TRBJ2-7, with D perhaps matching TRBD1 (6 bases). V was cut by 0 bases and J by 1 base, with 7 bases left in between. Germline V gene sequence: CDR1 SQVTM, CDR2 ANQGSEA. The CDR3 has 13 residues. The CDR3 is CSVEDQGSYEQYF. CDR3 coding DNA: TGCAGCGTTGAAGATCAGGGGTCCTACGAGCAGTACTTC.

This chain uses TRBV27 with TRBJ2-1, with a possible D match to TRBD2 (6 bases). The CDR3 loop spans 17 amino acids. CDR1 is MNHEY and CDR2 is SMNVEV in the germline V gene (reference sequence). V was pared by 2 bases and J by 0 bases, with 14 bases between. The CDR3 here is CASSLLGGEGSYNEQFF. Written as DNA, the CDR3 is TGTGCCAGCAGTTTACTCGGGGGAGAAGGCTCCTACAATGAGCAGTTCTTC.

The V and J genes are TRBV18 and TRBJ2-4, with D perhaps matching TRBD2 (6 bases). Trimming shortened V by 0 bases and J by 5 bases, and 14 bases separated the two germline ends. From germline, CDR1 is KGHSH and CDR2 LQKENI. The CDR3 is 16 amino acids. Written as DNA, the CDR3 is TGTGCCAGCTCACCACCGGGCGGGCGGAGGGAAAACATTCAGTACTTC. It translates to CASSPPGGRRENIQYF. The full variable domain, completed using reference TRBV18 and TRBJ2-4, is NAGVMQNPRHLVRRRGQEARLRCSPMKGHSHVYWYRQLPEEGLKFMVYLQKENIIDESGMPKERFSAEFPKEGPSILRIQQVVRGDSAAYFCASSPPGGRRENIQYFGAGTRLSVL.

The V gene is TRBV29-1, the J gene TRBJ2-1; 7 bases are shared with TRBD1. CDR1 SQVTM and CDR2 ANQGSEA come from the germline V gene. The CDR3 length is 11 residues. V was pared by 6 bases and J by 8 bases, with 4 bases of the junction left unmatched. CDR3 DNA: TGCAGCGTGCAAACAGGGGATGAGCAGTTCTTC. This encodes CSVQTGDEQFF.

The gene calls are TRBV6-1 and TRBJ2-2, with 7 bases aligning to TRBD1. CDR1 and CDR2 from the germline V gene are MNHNS and SASEGT. CDR3 length: 15 amino acids. V shed 6 bases and J 4 bases; nucleotides not matched to a gene: 8. The CDR3: CASRVQGIGTGELFF. The CDR3 bases are TGTGCCAGCAGGGTACAGGGGATCGGCACCGGGGAGCTGTTTTTT.

J is TRBJ1-5 and V is TRBV30; D is possibly TRBD1 (5 bases). This CDR3 region has 14 residues. Germline V lookup: CDR1 GTSNPN, CDR2 SVGIG (reference sequence). The V end was cut by 5 bases, the J end by 5 bases, with 16 bases between. This CDR3 reads CAWGERGADQPQHF. The CDR3 region has the DNA TGTGCCTGGGGCGAGAGGGGCGCCGATCAGCCCCAGCATTTT.

V and J are TRBV28 and TRBJ1-1, with D unclear. The germline V gene has CDR1 MDHEN and CDR2 SYDVKM. V dropped 5 bases and J dropped 0 bases, with 10 bases sitting between them. The length of the CDR3 is 14 residues. The CDR3 sequence is CASSPRYLNTEAFF. DNA for the CDR3: TGTGCCAGCAGTCCCAGGTACTTGAACACTGAAGCTTTCTTT.

V gene TRBV5-1 combines with J gene TRBJ2-7, with 9 bases aligning to TRBD1. The CDR3 is made up of 16 amino acids. V shed 0 bases, J shed 0 bases, and the junction held 4 bases outside the gene matches. The germline gives CDR1 SGHRS, CDR2 YFSETQ. The chain's CDR3 is CASSLDTGGASYEQYF. The CDR3 DNA sequence: TGCGCCAGCAGCTTGGATACAGGGGGCGCCTCCTACGAGCAGTACTTC. The whole variable domain, filled in from reference TRBV5-1 and TRBJ2-7, reads KAGVTQTPRYLIKTRGQQVTLSCSPISGHRSVSWYQQTPGQGLQFLFEYFSETQRNKGNFPGRFSGRQFSNSRSEMNVSTLELGDSALYLCASSLDTGGASYEQYFGPGTRLTVT.

The chain links TRBV5-1 to TRBJ2-7, with 7 bases lining up with TRBD2. Trimming cost V 0 bases and J 5 bases; bases outside gene matches: 2. CDR1 is SGHRS and CDR2 is YFSETQ in the germline V gene. This CDR3 is built from 13 residues. CDR3 DNA: TGCGCCAGCAGCTTGGGGGACTACCACGAGCAGTACTTC. Protein: CASSLGDYHEQYF.

V usage is TRBV11-3 and J usage is TRBJ1-4, with D unclear. The CDR3 is 15 residues long. With 6 bases removed from V and 5 bases from J, the gap between germline ends came to 16 bases. Germline V gives CDR1 SGHNT, CDR2 YENEEA. DNA of the CDR3: TGTGCCAGCAGTCGGGGAGGCAGCTCGAATGAAAAACTGTTTTTT. Its translation is CASSRGGSSNEKLFF.

V usage is TRBV5-1 and J usage is TRBJ2-3; 8 bases align to TRBD2. CDR1 and CDR2 (germline): SGHRS, YFSETQ. V lost 0 bases to trimming and J lost 4 bases; unmatched junction nucleotides: 13. This CDR3 comprises 18 residues. DNA for the CDR3: TGCGCCAGCAGCTTGGGCGGGACTAGTGGCGTTTGGTCAGATACGCAGTATTTT. It encodes CASSLGGTSGVWSDTQYF.

The chain is built from TRBV2 and TRBJ2-6, with 12 bases lining up with TRBD2. Trimming took 5 bases from V and 2 from J; bases not matched to a gene: 4. CDR1 and CDR2 (germline): SNHLY, FYNNEI. This CDR3 is 17 amino acids long. The CDR3 loop is CASSPTSGSPGANVLTF. In DNA form, the CDR3 reads TGTGCCAGCAGTCCGACTAGCGGGAGCCCTGGGGCCAACGTCCTGACTTTC.

The chain links TRBV7-2 to TRBJ2-1, with D possibly being TRBD1 or TRBD2 (5 bases each). The length of the CDR3 is 16 residues. The V gene lost 5 bases and the J gene lost 3 bases, with 17 bases spanning the gap. Per germline, CDR1 SGHTA and CDR2 FQGNSA. CDR3 sequence reads: CASSHDTGTVYNEQFF. The CDR3 DNA sequence: TGTGCCAGCAGCCATGATACCGGGACGGTCTACAATGAGCAGTTCTTC.

This clone has more than one count but fewer than ten. This chain uses TRBV28 with TRBJ2-7; no definite D call. V was clipped by 6 bases and J by 6 bases, with 15 bases between them. Germline lookup yields CDR1 MDHEN and CDR2 SYDVKM. The CDR3 runs 13 residues. CDR3 coding DNA: TGTGCCAGCAGAAATCCTATAGCTACCGAGCAGTACTTC. Residues: CASRNPIATEQYF.

This clone was detected once. J is TRBJ2-1 and V is TRBV2, with 10 bases fitting TRBD2. The V gene end was trimmed by 4 bases and the J gene end by 6 bases; junction bases not matched to a gene: 6. The CDR3 has 15 residues. CDR1 and CDR2 (germline): SNHLY, FYNNEI. The CDR3 sequence: CASSGSSGSRNEQFF. The CDR3, as DNA: TGTGCCAGCAGTGGCTCTAGCGGGAGTCGCAATGAGCAGTTCTTC.

The chain is built from TRBV27 and TRBJ2-7, with a tentative D call TRBD1 (5 bases). Trimming took off 7 bases at V and 2 bases at J, with 18 bases between the two ends. The CDR3 loop spans 15 amino acids. Germline V gene sequence: CDR1 MNHEY, CDR2 SMNVEV (reference sequence). This CDR3 reads CASTGVGQGTYEQYF. The CDR3 DNA sequence: TGTGCCAGCACCGGCGTGGGGCAAGGCACCTACGAGCAGTACTTC.

The chain is built from TRBV20-1 and TRBJ2-7, with 9 bases aligning to TRBD1. This CDR3 region has 11 residues. Per the germline V gene, CDR1 is DFQATT and CDR2 is SNEGSKA (reference sequence). The CDR3 DNA reads as TGCATCCCCGGGACAGGGACCGAGCAGTACTTC. Residues: CIPGTGTEQYF.

This chain uses TRBV10-3 with TRBJ2-1; 11 positions match TRBD2. Germline CDR1 and CDR2: ENHRY and SYGVKD. J gave up 4 bases and V 10 bases, and 6 bases lay outside the gene matches. The CDR3 consists of 14 residues. CDR3 amino acids: CATTLAGGYNEQFF. In DNA form, the CDR3 reads TGTGCCACGACCCTAGCGGGGGGTTACAATGAGCAGTTCTTC.